This TCR beta chain was captured in a study of blood T cells in healthy people across ages. Study-wide findings and caveats: Observed TCR beta diversity showed a strong correlation with the percentage of naive T cells as measured by flow cytometry. Observed TCR beta diversity per million T cells went down as age went up. This fall followed a roughly linear course with age.

Total RNA, at least 5 micrograms per sample, was extracted from PBMCs. The second PCR ran about 6 to 11 cycles with a sample-barcoded 5' primer and J-beta primers. From the 5' RACE reads, TCRdb called clonotypes with MiXCR, one entry per CDR3 protein. Among 1.5 million to 1.8 million distinct CDR3 sequences listed, approximately 42% were seen once. In this sample, this clonotype turned up many times. The antigen remains unidentified. V lost 4 bases to trimming and J lost 1 base, with 15 bases between them. The length of the CDR3 is 16 residues. Germline assignment: CDR1 SGHAT and CDR2 FQDESV (reference sequence).

The sample taken for sequencing was blood. The rearrangement joins TRBV11-1 to TRBJ2-3, with TRBD1 as a possible D gene (5 bases). The source of this sequence is a woman younger than 30 in good health. The CDR3 nucleotides are TGTGCCAGCAGCTACGGACATCCCGGAGGCACAGATACGCAGTATTTT. As protein: CASSYGHPGGTDTQYF.